The rows below give T cell receptor beta chains drawn from one sample of a study of OX40 agonist ivuxolimab in advanced cancers. The table came from immunoSEQ multiplex PCR; TCRdb's copy has only in-frame clones and leaves some out. The top ten hold just under 0.35% of the sample, which has roughly 61,000 clones, approximately 90% seen once. Sample: CD4+ or CD8+ T cells sorted from blood, taken in a trial of the OX40 agonist ivuxolimab. The source of these receptors is an adult with an advanced solid tumor such as melanoma, head and neck, liver or kidney cancer. Both conserved end residues are part of each CDR3.

V gene,J gene,CDR3 protein
TRBV30,TRBJ1-1,CAWGYTPGGAFF
TRBV28,TRBJ1-4,CASGRGGEKLFF
TRBV28,TRBJ1-1,CASYDRVSGTVNTEAFF
TRBV6-4,TRBJ2-7,CASTPLGGTYEQYF
TRBV7-8,TRBJ1-2,CASSASQGAYGYTF
TRBV6-6,TRBJ2-2,CASSTKGANTGELFF
TRBV9,TRBJ1-3,CASSGQASSGNTIYF
TRBV6-5,TRBJ1-5,CASSRTGANQPQHF
TRBV27,TRBJ2-4,CASSVQGAKNIQYF
TRBV19,TRBJ2-3,CASRTKGTDTQYF
TRBV30,TRBJ2-1,CAWKGQGLDNEQFF
TRBV30,TRBJ1-2,CAWSGGARLIYGYTF
TRBV5-1,TRBJ2-7,CASSSNQGAGEQYF
TRBV5-1,TRBJ2-2,CASSLRAGGNTGELFF
TRBV10-1,TRBJ2-3,CASSTGRDARTDTQYF
TRBV10-2,TRBJ1-2,CATAALNGYTF
TRBV5-1,TRBJ1-1,CASRNQGADTEAFF
TRBV6-5,TRBJ1-2,CAAGARGQFYGYTF
TRBV7-9,TRBJ2-7,CASSLVSGASYEQYF
TRBV30,TRBJ1-3,CAWSFGNPGNTIYF
TRBV6-6,TRBJ2-5,CATSAAEETQYF
TRBV4-3,TRBJ1-1,CASSRGGGTEAFF
TRBV7-2,TRBJ1-6,CASSLAGVRPLHF
TRBV5-5,TRBJ2-2,CASTLRLAAAGELFF
TRBV7-2,TRBJ2-7,CASSLGGLVYEQYF
TRBV7-9,TRBJ1-2,CASSGGTGYGYTF
TRBV28,TRBJ2-7,CASSSGAQSYEQYF